The 32 T cell receptor beta chains below all came from one sample that was sequenced in a study of blood T cells in healthy people across ages. A second PCR, run for about 7 to 11 cycles, used a sample-barcoded 5' primer plus a J-beta primer mix. TCRdb reprocessed the 5' RACE reads with MiXCR, giving one entry per CDR3 protein. Among about 800,000 distinct CDR3 sequences listed, roughly 50% were seen once. Material: blood. Source of these receptors: a man under 40 in good health.

This clonotype was detected ten times or more. This chain uses TRBV20-1 with TRBJ2-7; TRBD2 is a possible D gene (6 bases). CDR3 length equals 16 residues. V was cut by 3 bases and J by 6 bases, with 24 bases left in between. Germline V gene lookup returns CDR1 DFQATT and CDR2 SNEGSKA (reference sequence). For the CDR3, the DNA is TGCAGTGCTAGCCCTAATAGGGGACTGGCCCTCATCGAGCAGTACTTC. Amino acid sequence: CSASPNRGLALIEQYF.

The chain uses TRBV25-1 and TRBJ2-7, with 7 bases matching TRBD1. J was trimmed by 7 bases and V by 6 bases; bases with no gene match: 6. The CDR3 length is 12 residues. Germline-derived CDR1 and CDR2 are MGHDK and SYGVNS. DNA for the CDR3: TGTGCCAGCAGACGAGACAGGGCTGAGCAGTACTTC. Translation gives CASRRDRAEQYF.

This clonotype came up a few times. The chain couples TRBV28 to TRBJ1-2; 9 nucleotides match TRBD1. Germline CDR1 is MDHEN and CDR2 is SYDVKM. The CDR3 contains 15 residues. Trimming took 5 bases from V and 7 from J; bases not matched to a gene: 11. The CDR3 protein is CASSLPTGGGGGYTF. Here the CDR3 DNA reads TGTGCCAGCAGTCTCCCGACAGGGGGAGGCGGTGGCTACACCTTC.

This clonotype has a handful of counts. The chain combines TRBV4-2 with TRBJ1-4; no clear D gene. The CDR3 totals 15 residues. Germline V gene sequence: CDR1 LGHNA, CDR2 YNFKEQ. V lost 0 bases, J lost 7 bases, and 12 bases lay in between. In DNA form, the CDR3 reads TGTGCCAGCAGCCAAGACGGGTCGGGGATTGAAAAACTGTTTTTT. The encoded protein is CASSQDGSGIEKLFF.

The chain is built from TRBV20-1 and TRBJ2-3, with 11 bases that match TRBD2. Germline V gene sequence: CDR1 DFQATT, CDR2 SNEGSKA (reference sequence). The CDR3 extends over 16 amino acids. V was clipped by 0 bases and J by 5 bases; unmatched bases: 7. The CDR3 reads CSARDILAGVGDTQYF. In DNA, the CDR3 is TGCAGTGCTAGAGACATACTAGCGGGGGTCGGAGATACGCAGTATTTT.

The rearrangement links TRBV7-6 to TRBJ1-4; D is possibly TRBD1 (5 bases). The CDR3 spans 14 residues. V was pared by 4 bases and J by 8 bases, with 14 bases between. Germline-derived CDR1 and CDR2 are SGHVS and FNYEAQ. CDR3 sequence reads: CASSWTHQGEKLFF. CDR3 in DNA: TGTGCCAGCAGCTGGACCCACCAGGGAGAAAAACTGTTTTTT.

The chain employs TRBV5-6 and TRBJ2-7; 8 bases agree with TRBD1. J gave up 3 bases and V 2 bases, and 13 bases lay outside the gene matches. The germline V gene encodes CDR1 SGHDT and CDR2 YYEEEE. The CDR3 has 17 amino acids. The DNA for the CDR3 is TGTGCCAGCAGCTTTTTAGCCGGTCAGGGGGCGAGCTACGAGCAGTACTTC. Residues: CASSFLAGQGASYEQYF. The whole variable domain, remainder taken from reference TRBV5-6 and TRBJ2-7, is DAGVTQSPTHLIKTRGQQVTLRCSPKSGHDTVSWYQQALGQGPQFIFQYYEEEERQRGNFPDRFSGHQFPNYSSELNVNALLLGDSALYLCASSFLAGQGASYEQYFGPGTRLTVT.

This chain uses TRBV20-1 with TRBJ2-1; D not certain. Germline CDR1 is DFQATT and CDR2 is SNEGSKA (reference sequence). The CDR3 is 14 residues long. Trimming left V 3 bases short and J 15 bases short, with 24 bases between. The CDR3: CSASGLDPIQPPFF. The DNA for the CDR3 is TGCAGTGCTAGCGGTCTGGACCCAATCCAACCCCCGTTCTTC.

This clonotype was recorded a few times. The chain links TRBV30 to TRBJ2-7; perhaps TRBD2 as D (6 bases). Germline V gene lookup returns CDR1 GTSNPN and CDR2 SVGIG (reference sequence). The CDR3 runs 14 residues. V was cut by 3 bases and J by 0 bases, with 12 bases left in between. CDR3 protein: CAWRLIGSSYEQYF. DNA of the CDR3: TGTGCCTGGAGATTGATCGGGAGCTCCTACGAGCAGTACTTC. The full variable domain, rest sourced from reference TRBV30 and TRBJ2-7, is SQTIHQWPATLVQPVGSPLSLECTVEGTSNPNLYWYRQAAGRGLQLLFYSVGIGQISSEVPQNLSASRPQDRQFILSSKKLLLSDSGFYLCAWRLIGSSYEQYFGPGTRLTVT.

This sequence joins TRBV18 and TRBJ2-1; TRBD2 matches 13 bases. This CDR3 has 17 residues. The V and J ends lost 0 bases and 4 bases, in that order; junction bases with no gene match: 3. The germline V gene encodes CDR1 KGHSH and CDR2 LQKENI. The CDR3 region has the DNA TGTGCCAGCTCACCACCATCACTAGCGGGAGGGTACAATGAGCAGTTCTTC. This sequence encodes CASSPPSLAGGYNEQFF.

The J gene is TRBJ2-1, the V gene TRBV11-3, with no clear D. Germline CDR1 and CDR2: SGHNT and YENEEA. V dropped 2 bases and J dropped 2 bases, with 13 bases sitting between them. The CDR3 has 16 residues. The CDR3 nucleotides are TGTGCCAGCAGCTTAACGTACCAGCTTCCCTACAATGAGCAGTTCTTC. Translated, it gives CASSLTYQLPYNEQFF.

The rearrangement uses TRBV6-1 and TRBJ2-7; TRBD2 might be the D (6 bases). The V and J ends lost 7 bases and 0 bases respectively, with 16 bases between them. The CDR3 sequence is 15 residues long. Germline-derived CDR1 and CDR2 are MNHNS and SASEGT. CDR3 region: CASMGGGASSYEQYF. CDR3 DNA sequence: TGTGCCAGCATGGGCGGCGGGGCCAGCTCCTACGAGCAGTACTTC.

This chain links TRBV6-5 with TRBJ2-1; 8 bases match TRBD1. Losses at the gene ends were 5 bases for V and 2 bases for J; bases not matched to a gene: 8. From germline, CDR1 is MNHEY and CDR2 SVGAGI. The CDR3 runs 16 residues. The CDR3 region is CASSKDRDRTYNEQFF. CDR3 in DNA: TGTGCCAGCAGTAAAGACCGGGACAGGACCTACAATGAGCAGTTCTTC.

V gene TRBV7-2 combines with J gene TRBJ2-3, with D hard to call. The CDR3 runs to 14 residues. Trimming removed 4 bases from V and 4 bases from J, with 12 bases in between. The germline V gene has CDR1 SGHTA and CDR2 FQGNSA. CDR3 protein: CASSSRALADTQYF. DNA for the CDR3: TGTGCCAGCAGCTCCCGGGCCCTGGCAGATACGCAGTATTTT.

Concerning this clonotype: One junction end does not reproduce the germline sequence, and a read error may be involved. This chain links TRBV7-2 with TRBJ2-5; TRBD2 aligns across 7 bases. Near its end, the DNA agrees better with TRBJ2-7, so the J call may be wrong. This CDR3 has 15 amino acids. Looked up from germline, CDR1 is SGHTA and CDR2 is FQGNSA. The DNA of the CDR3 is TGTGCCAGCAACTTACTCGGTAGCGGGCGTGACGAGCAGTACTTC. It codes for CASNLLGSGRDEQYF.

This chain uses TRBV19 with TRBJ2-5; 12 bases match TRBD2. The CDR3 is 16 residues long. Germline V gene lookup returns CDR1 LNHDA and CDR2 SQIVND (reference sequence). Germline trimming cut 0 bases from V and 11 bases from J; bases unmatched to any gene: 10. Here the CDR3 DNA reads TGTGCCAGTAGTATAGAACTAGCGGGGGGACGCAATGAGCAGTACTTC. It is translated as CASSIELAGGRNEQYF.

This chain connects TRBV6-2 or TRBV6-3 to TRBJ2-7; TRBD1 is a possible D gene (5 bases). Germline CDR1 MNHEY, CDR2 SVGEGT. The CDR3 covers 15 residues. Trimming pared 2 bases from V and 2 bases from J, leaving 13 bases between. The CDR3 DNA is TGTGCCAGCAGTTACAGCGCAGGGCGAACCTACGAGCAGTACTTC. It codes for CASSYSAGRTYEQYF.

The chain combines TRBV2 with TRBJ1-1; 8 bases match TRBD1. The CDR3 extends over 16 amino acids. Germline V gene lookup returns CDR1 SNHLY and CDR2 FYNNEI. The V segment lost 6 bases and the J segment 5 bases; nucleotides outside the gene matches: 14. The CDR3, as DNA: TGTGCCAGCAGCGTACTACCCCAGGGGGCGCGAACTGAAGCTTTCTTT. Its translation is CASSVLPQGARTEAFF.

This sequence joins TRBV29-1 and TRBJ2-5; D possibly corresponds to TRBD2 (6 bases). This CDR3 has 15 amino acids. The germline V gene has CDR1 SQVTM and CDR2 ANQGSEA. Deletions cut 4 bases from V and 5 bases from J, with 20 bases between. For the CDR3, the DNA is TGCAGCGTTGTCCCCTGGGACTCCGGCGGGGAGACCCAGTACTTC. Its protein product is CSVVPWDSGGETQYF.

The CDR3 nucleotides are TGTGCCAGCAGCGAGCGGGACAGCCAAAACGAGCAGTACTTC. Protein sequence: CASSERDSQNEQYF. The chain recombines TRBV6-5 with TRBJ2-7; either TRBD1 or TRBD2 may fit D (7 bases each). The CDR3 has 14 residues. The V and J ends lost 6 bases and 5 bases respectively, with 17 bases between them. CDR1 MNHEY and CDR2 SVGAGI come from the germline V gene.

This clonotype was counted only a few times. The junction departs from the called germline gene at one end, perhaps through a read error. The V gene is TRBV3-1, the J gene TRBJ2-1; 11 nucleotides line up with TRBD1. CDR1 LGHDT and CDR2 YNNKEL come from the germline V gene (reference sequence). There are 15 residues in the CDR3. CDR3 DNA: TGTGCTAGCAGCTCCGGGACAGGGGGAAACAATGAGCAGTTCTTC. Translated: CASSSGTGGNNEQFF.

The chain recombines TRBV7-2 with TRBJ2-1; D uncertain. V lost 2 bases, J lost 0 bases, and 8 bases lay in between. The CDR3 length is 15 residues. Germline V gene lookup returns CDR1 SGHTA and CDR2 FQGNSA. In DNA, the CDR3 is TGTGCCAGCAGCTTATGGCCTACCTCCTACAATGAGCAGTTCTTC. It translates to CASSLWPTSYNEQFF.

The chain combines TRBV27 with TRBJ2-7; TRBD1 agrees at 7 bases. The CDR3 consists of 16 residues. V shed 3 bases, J shed 6 bases, and the junction held 14 bases outside the gene matches. Germline V lookup: CDR1 MNHEY, CDR2 SMNVEV (reference sequence). CDR3 DNA: TGTGCCAGCAGTTTTAGGTGGAGGACAGGAGGTCGCGAGCAGTACTTC. Protein: CASSFRWRTGGREQYF.

This clonotype has just a few counts. The rearrangement uses TRBV6-1 and TRBJ2-4; tentatively, D is TRBD1 (5 bases). Germline V gene sequence: CDR1 MNHNS, CDR2 SASEGT. Trimming shortened V by 3 bases and J by 7 bases, and 10 bases separated the two germline ends. CDR3 size: 13 residues. As DNA, the CDR3 is TGTGCCAGCAGTGATCCCAGGGTGAACATTCAGTACTTC. It yields the protein CASSDPRVNIQYF.

This clonotype was counted only a few times. The rearrangement links TRBV27 to TRBJ2-3; the match to TRBD2 covers 9 bases. The junction had 7 bases not matched to a gene; V was cut back by 6 bases and J by 0 bases. Germline lookup yields CDR1 MNHEY and CDR2 SMNVEV (reference sequence). This CDR3 has 16 amino acids. The CDR3, as DNA: TGTGCCAGCAGCCTGGAGGGACTAGCAAGCACAGATACGCAGTATTTT. This translates into CASSLEGLASTDTQYF.

The chain has TRBV27 and TRBJ2-7; 10 nucleotides match TRBD2. J lost 4 bases, V lost 0 bases, and 9 bases had no gene match. The CDR3 is 17 amino acids. Germline CDR1 is MNHEY and CDR2 is SMNVEV (reference sequence). The CDR3 bases are TGTGCCAGCAGTTTATCACCACCGGGACTAGCGTTGTACGAGCAGTACTTC. It is translated as CASSLSPPGLALYEQYF.

This clonotype was seen only a few times. This sequence joins TRBV9 and TRBJ2-7; the D is unclear. CDR3 length: 14 residues. Looked up from germline, CDR1 is SGDLS and CDR2 is YYNGEE. V dropped 0 bases and J dropped 1 base, with 8 bases sitting between them. The CDR3 DNA is TGTGCCAGCAGCGTAGATGGGCGGTCCTACGAGCAGTACTTC. This sequence encodes CASSVDGRSYEQYF.

This clonotype was detected only once. The chain has TRBV5-1 and TRBJ1-2; TRBD1 matches at 9 bases. This CDR3 is 15 amino acids long. CDR1 and CDR2 (germline): SGHRS, YFSETQ. V gave up 4 bases and J gave up 1 base; unmatched junction bases: 5. The CDR3 bases are TGCGCCAGCAGCGCTTGGACAGGGGATAACTATGGCTACACCTTC. It codes for CASSAWTGDNYGYTF.

This clonotype was observed a single time. The gene calls are TRBV20-1 and TRBJ2-3; 11 bases agree with TRBD2. This CDR3 is 14 amino acids long. After removal of 5 bases from V and 2 bases from J, the junction contained 3 bases not matched to a gene. Germline V gene data show CDR1 as DFQATT and CDR2 as SNEGSKA (reference sequence). CDR3 residues: CSALSGGATDTQYF. The CDR3 DNA is TGCAGTGCTCTTAGCGGGGGGGCCACAGATACGCAGTATTTT.

This sequence joins TRBV20-1 and TRBJ2-3; D is ambiguous. The CDR3 loop spans 10 amino acids. The germline CDR1 and CDR2 sequences are DFQATT and SNEGSKA (reference sequence). V was clipped by 5 bases and J by 5 bases, with 5 bases between them. The CDR3 here is CSAFKDTQYF. For the CDR3, the DNA is TGCAGTGCTTTCAAAGATACGCAGTATTTT.

Turning to this clonotype: At one boundary the junction diverges from the germline segment, which might be a read error. V and J are TRBV10-3 and TRBJ2-4; D remains ambiguous. Judging by the DNA end, TRBJ2-7 fits better; the J call may be wrong. Germline CDR1 is ENHRY and CDR2 is SYGVKD. There are 12 residues in the CDR3. The CDR3 sequence: CVISESSYEQYF. DNA for the CDR3: TGTGTCATCAGTGAGTCTTCTTACGAGCAGTACTTC.

The chain combines TRBV29-1 with TRBJ1-2; D might be TRBD1 (5 bases). The germline V and J ends were trimmed by 1 base and 3 bases, with 9 bases remaining between them. This CDR3 has 13 residues. Germline V gene data show CDR1 as SQVTM and CDR2 as ANQGSEA. CDR3 bases: TGCAGCGTTGAAGGAGGGGCTGACTATGGCTACACCTTC. Translation: CSVEGGADYGYTF.